Each of the 10 T cell receptor beta chains below was sequenced from the same sample in a study of blood T cell repertoires in COVID-19. TCRdb keeps only in-frame clones here, not all; method: immunoSEQ multiplex PCR. This table has 30,000 to 40,000 clones, approximately 89% appearing once. Source material: peripheral blood. The receptor set was obtained from a man aged 60 to 75 with active COVID-19.

The genes are TRBV18 and TRBJ2-7, with D perhaps matching TRBD1 (6 bases). The germline V gene encodes CDR1 KGHSH and CDR2 LQKENI. The CDR3 has 15 amino acids. The germline V and J ends were trimmed by 1 base and 0 bases, with 10 bases remaining between them. The CDR3 DNA reads as TGTGCCAGCTCACCACGGGACACCAACTCCTACGAGCAGTACTTC. Amino acids: CASSPRDTNSYEQYF.

This clone was recorded once. The genes are TRBV7-9 and TRBJ2-7; 10 nucleotides agree with TRBD1. CDR3 length: 15 amino acids. Losses at the gene ends were 5 bases for V and 1 base for J; bases not matched to a gene: 5. The germline V gene encodes CDR1 SEHNR and CDR2 FQNEAQ (reference sequence). CDR3 DNA: TGTGCCAGCAGCCCCCGGACAGGGGGATCCTACGAGCAGTACTTC. Residues: CASSPRTGGSYEQYF.

The chain joins TRBV9 to TRBJ2-5; D gene ambiguous. CDR1 SGDLS and CDR2 YYNGEE come from the germline V gene. V lost 1 base and J lost 2, with 12 bases in between. There are 15 residues in the CDR3. For the CDR3, the DNA is TGTGCCAGCAGCGTAACCCCAATGAGACAAGAGACCCAGTACTTC. It translates to CASSVTPMRQETQYF.

This clone was recorded only once. This CDR3 is also generated by other DNA sequences in the sample. The chain carries TRBV19 and TRBJ2-7; TRBD1 agrees at 9 bases. The CDR3 has 15 residues. Germline CDR1 and CDR2: LNHDA and SQIVND (reference sequence). V lost 3 bases and J lost 4; bases outside the gene matches: 7. CDR3 residues: CASSIPGQGVYEQYF. The CDR3 DNA reads as TGTGCCAGTAGTATTCCGGGACAGGGAGTATACGAGCAGTACTTC.

CDR3 bases: TGTGCCAGCGGACTAGCGGGAGGGAGTACAGATACGCAGTATTTT. It codes for CASGLAGGSTDTQYF. V and J are TRBV9 and TRBJ2-3, with 15 bases lining up with TRBD2. The length of the CDR3 is 15 residues. Looked up from germline, CDR1 is SGDLS and CDR2 is YYNGEE. The V gene end was trimmed by 7 bases and the J gene end by 3 bases; junction bases not matched to a gene: 3.

J is TRBJ1-4 and V is TRBV7-9, with D unclear. Germline V gene data show CDR1 as SEHNR and CDR2 as FQNEAQ (reference sequence). Trimming stripped 5 bases from V and 7 bases from J, with 5 bases between. The CDR3 spans 11 residues. The CDR3 reads CASSNSEKLFF. The DNA of the CDR3 is TGTGCCAGCAGCAACAGTGAAAAACTGTTTTTT. The full variable domain, rest sourced from reference TRBV7-9 and TRBJ1-4, is DTGVSQNPRHKITKRGQNVTFRCDPISEHNRLYWYRQTLGQGPEFLTYFQNEAQLEKSRLLSDRFSAERPKGSFSTLEIQRTEQGDSAMYLCASSNSEKLFFGSGTQLSVL.

This chain links TRBV28 with TRBJ1-2; D may be TRBD1 (5 bases). The CDR3 is made up of 11 amino acids. V was shortened by 11 bases and J by 7 bases, with 14 bases between the two germline ends. Germline V gene data show CDR1 as MDHEN and CDR2 as SYDVKM. The CDR3 DNA sequence: TGTGCCCTCTTTTGGCAGGGTGGCTACACCTTC. Its protein is CALFWQGGYTF.

V and J are TRBV16 and TRBJ2-3; the D is unclear. The V end was cut by 4 bases, the J end by 2 bases, with 10 bases between. The length of the CDR3 is 14 residues. Germline values: CDR1 KGHSY, CDR2 FQNENV. The CDR3 protein is CASSLTGFTDTQYF. CDR3 bases: TGTGCCAGCAGCCTAACCGGGTTCACAGATACGCAGTATTTT.

The DNA of the CDR3 is TGTGCCATCAGTGAGTCGACGGGGGGTCTTACAGATACGCAGTATTTT. This codes for CAISESTGGLTDTQYF. This rearrangement joins TRBV10-3 to TRBJ2-3, with TRBD2 matching over 7 bases. This CDR3 contains 16 residues. V was clipped by 0 bases and J by 3 bases; unmatched bases: 6. Per the germline V gene, CDR1 is ENHRY and CDR2 is SYGVKD.

The chain is built from TRBV15 and TRBJ2-5, with 12 bases aligning to TRBD2. Trimming at V came to 0 bases and at J to 11 bases, leaving 4 bases not matched to a gene. Germline CDR1 and CDR2: LNHNV and YYDKDF (reference sequence). CDR3 length: 14 amino acids. The CDR3 bases are TGTGCCACCAGCAGAGATCGACTAGCGGGAGTTCAGTACTTC. Translating it yields CATSRDRLAGVQYF.